A selection of T cell receptor beta chains follows, all from one sample in a study of blood T cell repertoires in COVID-19. The method was immunoSEQ multiplex PCR; TCRdb's version includes in-frame clones alone and lacks a portion of them. Of hundreds of thousands of clones listed, about 87% are singletons. Specimen: peripheral blood. These receptors were taken from a woman aged 45 to 65 with COVID-19, enrolled during active disease. Both conserved end residues are part of each CDR3. The D gene is left open where the match is weak. Clone size is shown for a subset of rows, as once, few, many or a class of expanded clone.

j_gene	abundance	d_gene	v_gene	CDR3aa	CDR3nt
TRBJ2-7	.	TRBD1	TRBV10-3	CAIKRAGDRDRAPYEQYF	TGTGCCATCAAAAGAGCCGGTGACCGGGACAGGGCGCCCTACGAGCAGTACTTC
TRBJ1-1	.	.	TRBV30	CAWKRSTEAFF	TGTGCCTGGAAGCGGAGCACTGAAGCTTTCTTT
TRBJ2-1	.	.	TRBV18	CASSSKGGEQFF	TGTGCCAGCTCAAGCAAAGGAGGTGAGCAGTTCTTC
TRBJ2-5	.	TRBD2	TRBV6-5	CASGVGAGGQETQYF	TGTGCCAGCGGAGTGGGAGCGGGAGGGCAAGAGACCCAGTACTTC
TRBJ1-1	.	TRBD1	TRBV27	CASSTPYRGRDTEAFF	TGTGCCAGCAGTACGCCCTACAGGGGGCGCGACACTGAAGCTTTCTTT
TRBJ2-7	.	TRBD1	TRBV27	CASTRQGERYEQYF	TGTGCCAGCACAAGACAGGGGGAGAGGTACGAGCAGTACTTC
TRBJ1-1	.	TRBD1	TRBV5-1	CASRPTGTGFVTEAFF	TGCGCCAGCAGGCCTACCGGGACAGGGTTCGTCACTGAAGCTTTCTTT
TRBJ1-4	.	.	TRBV9	CASSGGQKINEKLFF	TGTGCCAGCAGCGGAGGACAGAAGATTAATGAAAAACTGTTTTTT
TRBJ2-7	.	TRBD2	TRBV19	CASSIMLAGVSEQYF	TGTGCCAGTAGTATAATGCTAGCGGGAGTGTCCGAGCAGTACTTC
TRBJ2-1	many	TRBD2	TRBV19	CASSMVAGVYNEQFF	TGTGCCAGTAGTATGGTAGCGGGTGTCTACAATGAGCAGTTCTTC
TRBJ1-3	.	.	TRBV11-2	CASSLEVGLTGNTIYF	TGTGCCAGCAGCTTAGAGGTCGGACTAACTGGAAACACCATATATTTT
TRBJ1-6	.	.	TRBV27	CASTQLGSPLHF	TGTGCCAGCACTCAATTGGGCTCACCCCTCCACTTT
TRBJ2-1	once	.	TRBV19	CASRSRGRSETNEQFF	TGTGCCAGTAGGTCCAGGGGAAGGAGCGAGACCAATGAGCAGTTCTTC
TRBJ2-3	.	TRBD2	TRBV7-9	CASSSRLAGGTDTQYF	TGTGCCAGCAGCTCCCGACTAGCGGGAGGTACAGATACGCAGTATTTT
TRBJ2-1	.	TRBD2	TRBV30	CAREGREAPQFF	TGTGCCAGAGAGGGGCGGGAGGCCCCGCAGTTCTTC
TRBJ2-7	.	TRBD1	TRBV3-1/TRBV3-2	CASSQAFRGPNEQYF	TGTGCCAGCAGCCAAGCTTTCAGGGGGCCCAACGAGCAGTACTTC
TRBJ1-4	.	.	TRBV7-2	CASSPDGGSTNEKLFF	TGTGCCAGCAGCCCCGACGGCGGGTCGACTAATGAAAAACTGTTTTTT
TRBJ2-2	.	.	TRBV30	CAWSSGGRGELFF	TGTGCCTGGAGTTCCGGGGGGCGTGGGGAGCTGTTTTTT
TRBJ1-3	.	.	TRBV6-6	CASRATSSGNTIYF	TGTGCCAGCAGGGCAACAAGCTCTGGAAACACCATATATTTT
TRBJ1-3	.	.	TRBV2	CASKEDSSGNTIYF	TGTGCCAGCAAGGAGGACTCATCTGGAAACACCATATATTTT
TRBJ1-2	.	.	TRBV6-1	CASSEPAGEGGYTF	TGTGCCAGCAGTGAACCAGCAGGAGAGGGTGGCTACACCTTC
TRBJ1-2	.	.	TRBV4-1	CASSQKTGLGYGYTF	TGCGCCAGCAGCCAAAAAACAGGGTTAGGGTATGGCTACACCTTC
TRBJ1-2	.	.	TRBV5-6	CASSPPFEGGMKGYTF	TGTGCCAGCAGCCCCCCATTCGAAGGGGGAATGAAGGGCTACACCTTC
TRBJ2-1	.	TRBD2	TRBV30	CAWSTGGSHNEQFF	TGTGCCTGGAGTACGGGAGGGAGCCACAATGAGCAGTTCTTC
TRBJ1-6	.	.	TRBV5-1	CASSLAASSYNSPLHF	TGCGCCAGCAGCTTGGCAGCGAGCTCCTATAATTCACCCCTCCACTTT
TRBJ2-7	.	TRBD1	TRBV6-5	CASRTGTGSYEQYF	TGTGCCAGCAGAACCGGGACAGGGTCGTACGAGCAGTACTTC
TRBJ1-1	.	.	TRBV25-1	CASSKGGDTEAFF	TGTGCCAGCAGTAAAGGGGGGGACACTGAAGCTTTCTTT
TRBJ1-5	.	.	TRBV11-2	CASSLAGDGQPQHF	TGTGCCAGCAGCTTAGCGGGTGATGGACAGCCCCAGCATTTT
TRBJ1-2	.	.	TRBV19	CASNRRWEPYGYTF	TGTGCCAGTAATCGAAGGTGGGAGCCCTATGGCTACACCTTC
TRBJ2-1	.	TRBD2	TRBV5-5	CASTLGSGGFDEQFF	TGTGCCAGCACCCTGGGGTCGGGGGGGTTCGATGAGCAGTTCTTC
TRBJ2-5	.	.	TRBV29-1	CSVRGWQETQYF	TGCAGCGTCCGGGGGTGGCAAGAGACCCAGTACTTC
TRBJ2-7	.	TRBD2	TRBV7-8	CASSLVVAGAAYEQYF	TGTGCCAGCAGCTTGGTGGTAGCGGGAGCTGCCTACGAGCAGTACTTC
TRBJ2-5	.	.	TRBV11-2	CASRRRGDGQETQYF	TGTGCCAGCAGGAGACGGGGTGATGGACAAGAGACCCAGTACTTC
TRBJ1-2	.	TRBD1	TRBV6-5	CASSYTRQGGGYTF	TGTGCCAGCAGTTACACTAGACAGGGTGGGGGCTACACCTTC
TRBJ2-1	.	TRBD2	TRBV20-1	CSASGGRYYNEQFF	TGCAGTGCTAGTGGCGGGAGGTATTACAATGAGCAGTTCTTC
TRBJ1-2	.	.	TRBV27	CASSTTGFYGYTF	TGTGCCAGCAGTACCACAGGGTTCTATGGCTACACCTTC
TRBJ2-3	.	TRBD2	TRBV15	CATSRDLVAGATDTQYF	TGTGCCACCAGCAGAGATTTAGTAGCGGGAGCGACAGATACGCAGTATTTT
TRBJ1-1	once	.	TRBV20-1	CSAPGVEAFF	TGCAGTGCTCCCGGAGTTGAAGCTTTCTTT
TRBJ1-2	.	.	TRBV19	CASSIGAGEYGYTF	TGTGCCAGTAGTATTGGGGCAGGGGAGTATGGCTACACCTTC
TRBJ1-4	.	.	TRBV24-1	CATQGNEKLFF	TGTGCCACCCAGGGGAATGAAAAACTGTTTTTT
TRBJ2-3	.	.	TRBV5-1	CASNLSADTQYF	TGCGCCAGCAACTTAAGCGCAGATACGCAGTATTTT
TRBJ2-5	once	.	TRBV11-2	CASSLAGFETQYF	TGTGCCAGCAGCTTAGCCGGGTTCGAGACCCAGTACTTC
TRBJ1-5	.	.	TRBV30	CAWSQKGAGEQPQHF	TGTGCCTGGAGCCAAAAGGGCGCAGGGGAGCAGCCCCAGCATTTT
TRBJ2-7	.	TRBD2	TRBV15	CATSREARGLVNSYEQYF	TGTGCCACCAGCAGAGAGGCAAGGGGACTAGTGAACTCCTACGAGCAGTACTTC
TRBJ2-1	.	TRBD2	TRBV11-2	CASSRAGTSGSGPYNEQFF	TGTGCCAGCAGCCGCGCCGGGACTAGCGGGAGCGGACCCTACAATGAGCAGTTCTTC
TRBJ1-5	once	.	TRBV27	CASRSSRGGNQPQHF	TGTGCCAGCCGATCCAGCAGGGGCGGCAATCAGCCCCAGCATTTT
TRBJ2-1	few	.	TRBV6-2/TRBV6-3	CASSYAKIMGGVTYNEQFF	TGTGCCAGCAGTTACGCTAAAATTATGGGCGGGGTGACCTACAATGAGCAGTTCTTC
TRBJ1-6	.	.	TRBV5-8	CASSLVGLMSSYNSPLHF	TGTGCCAGCAGCTTGGTTGGACTAATGAGCTCCTATAATTCACCCCTCCACTTT
TRBJ2-1	few	TRBD2	TRBV7-2	CASSFDGRFNEQFF	TGTGCCAGCAGCTTTGACGGGAGGTTCAATGAGCAGTTCTTC
TRBJ2-7	.	TRBD1	TRBV19	CASSGTGSNEQYF	TGTGCCAGTAGCGGGACAGGAAGCAACGAGCAGTACTTC
TRBJ1-1	.	.	TRBV3-1/TRBV3-2	CASSQDFRVPEAFF	TGTGCCAGCAGCCAAGATTTCAGGGTGCCTGAAGCTTTCTTT
TRBJ2-7	.	TRBD2	TRBV6-5	CASSYKAGGYEQYF	TGTGCCAGCAGTTACAAGGCGGGAGGCTACGAGCAGTACTTC
TRBJ2-7	.	TRBD1	TRBV2	CASSGAGTGGVRGEQYF	TGTGCCAGCAGTGGAGCCGGGACAGGGGGCGTCCGAGGCGAGCAGTACTTC
TRBJ2-6	.	.	TRBV3-1/TRBV3-2	CASSLGGPGANVLTF	TGTGCCAGCAGCCTAGGGGGACCTGGGGCCAACGTCCTGACTTTC
TRBJ2-7	.	.	TRBV7-6	CASSLEGTEGGEQYF	TGTGCCAGCAGCTTAGAAGGGACGGAGGGGGGGGAGCAGTACTTC
TRBJ2-7	.	TRBD1	TRBV6-5	CASLWSGGPYEQYF	TGTGCCTCACTCTGGTCAGGGGGCCCGTACGAGCAGTACTTC
TRBJ2-7	.	.	TRBV6-1	CASSEGLDSSYEQYF	TGTGCCAGCAGTGAAGGGTTGGACTCCTCCTACGAGCAGTACTTC